These T cell receptor beta chains were read from a single sample in a study of blood T cell repertoires in COVID-19. Only in-frame clones appear in the TCRdb table, and some are missing; sequencing was by immunoSEQ multiplex PCR. The table shows roughly 260,000 clones, with 91% occurring only once. The sequenced sample consisted of peripheral blood. The origin of the receptors is a person aged 18 to 30 with COVID-19, enrolled during active disease. The CDR3 runs from the conserved cysteine through the conserved F or W. Fields, in order: J gene, V gene, D gene, clone size, CDR3 protein, CDR3 DNA. The D gene is left open where the match is weak. Clone size, where shown, is once, few, many, or a class for clones that have expanded.

>TRBJ1-5|TRBV7-2|-|-
CASRERWELSNQPQHF
TGTGCCAGCAGAGAAAGGTGGGAGTTGAGCAATCAGCCCCAGCATTTT
>TRBJ2-7|TRBV9|-|-
CASSVGPFSYEQYF
TGTGCCAGCAGCGTGGGCCCCTTCTCCTACGAGCAGTACTTC
>TRBJ2-1|TRBV7-9|TRBD2|-
CASSFPSASGRNEQFF
TGTGCCAGCAGCTTTCCTTCGGCTAGCGGGAGGAATGAGCAGTTCTTC
>TRBJ1-2|TRBV5-4|-|-
CASSLFPQEANYGYTF
TGTGCCAGCAGCTTGTTCCCCCAAGAGGCTAACTATGGCTACACCTTC
>TRBJ2-3|TRBV12-3/TRBV12-4|-|once
CASSLAGGTQYF
TGTGCCAGCAGTTTAGCCGGAGGTACGCAGTATTTT
>TRBJ1-2|TRBV28|TRBD1|-
CASSFQGVDGYTF
TGTGCCAGCAGTTTCCAGGGGGTGGATGGCTACACCTTC
>TRBJ2-1|TRBV9|TRBD2|once
CASSVGVSGNDNEQFF
TGTGCCAGCAGCGTAGGAGTTAGCGGGAATGACAATGAGCAGTTCTTC
>TRBJ2-1|TRBV6-6|TRBD2|once
CASKGLAGDGEQFF
TGTGCCAGCAAGGGACTAGCGGGAGATGGTGAGCAGTTCTTC
>TRBJ2-7|TRBV4-3|-|-
CASSQDMAAEQYF
TGCGCCAGCAGCCAAGATATGGCCGCCGAGCAGTACTTC
>TRBJ2-7|TRBV6-2/TRBV6-3|TRBD1|-
CASSYSSGQASYEQYF
TGTGCCAGCAGTTACTCGAGCGGACAGGCCTCCTACGAGCAGTACTTC
>TRBJ2-1|TRBV28|TRBD2|-
CASSFRSGGDEQFF
TGTGCCAGCAGTTTTCGTAGCGGGGGGGATGAGCAGTTCTTC
>TRBJ1-3|TRBV2|TRBD1|few
CASCRDRTSGNTIYF
TGTGCCAGCTGTCGGGACAGAACCTCTGGAAACACCATATATTTT
>TRBJ2-1|TRBV11-2|TRBD2|-
CASTMSGGVKFF
TGTGCCAGCACCATGTCGGGGGGAGTTAAGTTCTTC
>TRBJ2-3|TRBV21-1|-|-
CAKRQGASDTQYF
TGTGCCAAACGACAGGGAGCATCAGATACGCAGTATTTT
>TRBJ1-4|TRBV4-1|-|once
CASSPQQVITNEKLFF
TGCGCCAGCAGCCCCCAACAGGTCATCACTAATGAAAAACTGTTTTTT
>TRBJ1-6|TRBV29-1|TRBD1|-
CSARQGNSPLHF
TGCAGCGCACGACAGGGAAACTCACCCCTCCACTTT
>TRBJ1-3|TRBV28|TRBD1|-
CASSFAGTVNSGNTIYF
TGTGCCAGCAGTTTTGCCGGGACAGTTAACTCTGGAAACACCATATATTTT
>TRBJ1-2|TRBV24-1|TRBD1|-
CATSDPGTGDYGYTF
TGTGCCACCAGTGATCCTGGGACAGGGGATTATGGCTACACCTTC
>TRBJ1-1|TRBV28|-|once
CASSYEAMNTEAFF
TGTGCCAGCAGTTATGAGGCCATGAACACTGAAGCTTTCTTT
>TRBJ1-3|TRBV7-2|-|-
CASSLGGRNTIYF
TGTGCCAGCAGCTTAGGCGGGAGAAACACCATATATTTT
>TRBJ2-3|TRBV7-4|TRBD2|-
CASSFGASGRLIVDTQYF
TGTGCCAGCAGCTTCGGGGCTAGCGGGAGACTAATTGTGGATACGCAGTATTTT
>TRBJ2-2|TRBV5-1|-|-
CASSLESGSGGGELFF
TGCGCCAGCAGCTTGGAAAGCGGGTCGGGTGGCGGGGAGCTGTTTTTT
>TRBJ1-1|TRBV3-1/TRBV3-2|-|-
CASSYRAMNTEAFF
TGTGCCAGCAGCTACAGGGCTATGAACACTGAAGCTTTCTTT
>TRBJ1-1|TRBV5-1|-|-
CASSLGGVWGTEAFF
TGCGCCAGCAGCTTGGGCGGGGTATGGGGCACTGAAGCTTTCTTT
>TRBJ2-5|TRBV6-2/TRBV6-3|TRBD2|-
CASSISGRARQETQYF
TGTGCCAGCAGCATTAGCGGGAGGGCCCGGCAAGAGACCCAGTACTTC
>TRBJ1-2|TRBV4-1|TRBD1|-
CASSQRGPRDGYTF
TGCGCCAGCAGCCAAAGGGGGCCCAGGGATGGCTACACCTTC
>TRBJ1-2|TRBV5-6|-|once
CASSLKGDNYGYTF
TGTGCCAGCAGCTTGAAGGGAGACAACTATGGCTACACCTTC
>TRBJ2-1|TRBV6-2/TRBV6-3|-|-
CASSYQANNEQFF
TGTGCCAGCAGTTATCAAGCTAACAATGAGCAGTTCTTC
>TRBJ1-1|TRBV7-9|-|-
CASSLDGASNTEAFF
TGTGCCAGCAGCTTAGATGGGGCGTCGAACACTGAAGCTTTCTTT
>TRBJ2-3|TRBV5-1|-|-
CASSLERGTSTDTQYF
TGCGCCAGCAGCTTGGAACGCGGGACTAGCACAGATACGCAGTATTTT
>TRBJ2-1|TRBV19|-|-
CASSIEEAAYNEQFF
TGTGCCAGTAGTATAGAGGAAGCGGCCTACAATGAGCAGTTCTTC
>TRBJ2-6|TRBV6-2/TRBV6-3|TRBD1|-
CASSSGQGGANVLTF
TGTGCCAGCAGTTCAGGACAGGGGGGGGCCAACGTCCTGACTTTC
>TRBJ2-2|TRBV6-4|-|-
CASSPPKKGKPIKEPGELFF
TGTGCCAGCAGTCCCCCCAAAAAGGGGAAGCCCATCAAAGAACCCGGGGAGCTGTTTTTT
>TRBJ2-1|TRBV7-9|TRBD1|-
CASSSRQGYNEQFF
TGTGCCAGCAGCTCTCGACAGGGCTACAATGAGCAGTTCTTC
>TRBJ2-3|TRBV29-1|-|-
CSVEDHRVADTQYF
TGCAGCGTTGAAGATCACAGGGTTGCAGATACGCAGTATTTT
>TRBJ1-1|TRBV18|-|-
CASSPSREPNTEAFF
TGTGCCAGCTCACCCTCCAGGGAACCAAACACTGAAGCTTTCTTT
>TRBJ1-1|TRBV11-2|-|-
CASSRLIQTQGMNTEAFF
TGTGCCAGCAGCCGACTAATCCAGACCCAGGGGATGAACACTGAAGCTTTCTTT